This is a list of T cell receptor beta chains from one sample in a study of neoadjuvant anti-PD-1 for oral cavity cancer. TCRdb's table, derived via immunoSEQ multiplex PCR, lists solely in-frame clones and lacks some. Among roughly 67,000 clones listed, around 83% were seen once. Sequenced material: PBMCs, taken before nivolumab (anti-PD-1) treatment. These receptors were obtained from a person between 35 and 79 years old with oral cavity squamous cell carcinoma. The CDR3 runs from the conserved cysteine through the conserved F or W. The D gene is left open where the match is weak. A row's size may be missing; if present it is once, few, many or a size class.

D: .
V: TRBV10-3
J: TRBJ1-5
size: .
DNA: TGTGCCTCGGGAGGACGGACTAATCAGCCCCAGCATTTT
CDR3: CASGGRTNQPQHF

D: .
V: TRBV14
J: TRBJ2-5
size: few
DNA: TGTGCCAGCAGCCAAGAAGGGGGACAATCGGAGACCCAGTACTTC
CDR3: CASSQEGGQSETQYF

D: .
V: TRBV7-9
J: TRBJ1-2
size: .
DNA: TGTGCCAGCAGCTTATCGGACACAACGGCCTATGGCTACACCTTC
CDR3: CASSLSDTTAYGYTF

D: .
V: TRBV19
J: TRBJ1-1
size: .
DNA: TGTGCCAGTAGTAACCAGGGGTCAAACACTGAAGCTTTCTTT
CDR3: CASSNQGSNTEAFF

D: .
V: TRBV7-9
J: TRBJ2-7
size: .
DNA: TGTGCCAGCAGCCCTCGGACCTCCTACGAGCAGTACTTC
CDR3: CASSPRTSYEQYF

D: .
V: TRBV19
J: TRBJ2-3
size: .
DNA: TGTGCCAGTACCGCGACCGGCACAGATACGCAGTATTTT
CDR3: CASTATGTDTQYF

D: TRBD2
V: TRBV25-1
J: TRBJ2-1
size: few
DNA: TGTGCCAGCAGTGATTTCCCCCGGGGACTTCGTCCCGGGGGGGAGCAGTTCTTC
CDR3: CASSDFPRGLRPGGEQFF

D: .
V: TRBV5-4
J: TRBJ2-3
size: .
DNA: TGTGCCAGCAGCAGGTTACAGGGTGAGGTTGGCACAGATACGCAGTATTTT
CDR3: CASSRLQGEVGTDTQYF

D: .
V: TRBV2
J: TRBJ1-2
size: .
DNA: TGTGCCAGCAGTGGAAGGGTTGCCAACTATGGCTACACCTTC
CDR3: CASSGRVANYGYTF

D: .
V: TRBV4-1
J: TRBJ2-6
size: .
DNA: TGCGCCAGCAGCCGAATAGGCTCTCGGGCCGGGGCCAACGTCCTGACTTTC
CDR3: CASSRIGSRAGANVLTF

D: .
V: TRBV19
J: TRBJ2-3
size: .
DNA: TGTGCCAGTAGTGCAGCTCAGGGGTCTTCTGCTAGCACAGATACGCAGTATTTT
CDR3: CASSAAQGSSASTDTQYF

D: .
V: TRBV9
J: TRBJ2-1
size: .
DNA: TGTGCCAGCAGCGGGAGCGTCAGGGGCAGTGGCGATGAGCAGTTCTTC
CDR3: CASSGSVRGSGDEQFF

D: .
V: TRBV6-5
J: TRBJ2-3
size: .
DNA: TGTGCCAGCAGTTATTATTTAGGGGCAGATACGCAGTATTTT
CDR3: CASSYYLGADTQYF

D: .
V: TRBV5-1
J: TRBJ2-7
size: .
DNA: TGCGCCAGCAGCTTGGCTGGAGGCAACGAGCAGTACTTC
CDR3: CASSLAGGNEQYF

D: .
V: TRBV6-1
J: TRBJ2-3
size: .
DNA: TGTGCCAGCAGTTTCGGGAACACAGATACGCAGTATTTT
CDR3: CASSFGNTDTQYF

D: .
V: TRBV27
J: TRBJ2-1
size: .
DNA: TGTGCCAGCAGGGTGTATGATGAGCAGTTCTTC
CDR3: CASRVYDEQFF

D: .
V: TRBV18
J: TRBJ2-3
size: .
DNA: TGTGCCAGCTCACCTACTTTGGACAGCACAGATACGCAGTATTTT
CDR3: CASSPTLDSTDTQYF

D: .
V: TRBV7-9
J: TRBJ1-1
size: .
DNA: TGTGCCAGCAGCTTAGCGGGGAGTGAAGCTTTCTTT
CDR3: CASSLAGSEAFF

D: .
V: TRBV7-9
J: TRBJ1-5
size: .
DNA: TGTGCCAGCAGCTTAACCAGTCAAGACCAGCCCCAGCATTTT
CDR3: CASSLTSQDQPQHF

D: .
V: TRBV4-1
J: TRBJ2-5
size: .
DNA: TGCGCCAGCAGCCAAGAGATGGGGGGTACAGGCCCCTCGTTGTTGACCCAGTACTTC
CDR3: CASSQEMGGTGPSLLTQYF

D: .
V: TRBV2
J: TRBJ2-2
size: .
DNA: TGTGCCAGCAGTGAAGGTGGTGGTCTCCCCGGGGAGCTGTTTTTT
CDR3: CASSEGGGLPGELFF

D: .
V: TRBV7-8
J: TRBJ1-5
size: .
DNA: TGTGCCAGCAGCTTAGCCCAGGGGCGTAGCAATCAGCCCCAGCATTTT
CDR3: CASSLAQGRSNQPQHF

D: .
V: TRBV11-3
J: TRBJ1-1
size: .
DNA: TGTGCCAGCAGCTCCTCCGCTGGGGGGAACACTGAAGCTTTCTTT
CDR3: CASSSSAGGNTEAFF

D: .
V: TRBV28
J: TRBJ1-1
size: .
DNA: TGTGCCAGCAGATTTTCCGTAGGGTTTCAGGGAGCTTTCTTT
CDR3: CASRFSVGFQGAFF

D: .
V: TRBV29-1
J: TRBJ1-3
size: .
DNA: TGCAGCGTTGAAGAACGACGGCTGCTCTCTGGAAACACCATATATTTT
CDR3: CSVEERRLLSGNTIYF

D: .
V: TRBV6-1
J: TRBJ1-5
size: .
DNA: TGTGCCAGCATTGCAGGGACAAGTCTTAATCAGCCCCAGCATTTT
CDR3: CASIAGTSLNQPQHF

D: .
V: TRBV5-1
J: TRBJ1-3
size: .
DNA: TGCGCCAGCAGCCCCGGGACTGTAGGAAACACCATATATTTT
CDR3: CASSPGTVGNTIYF

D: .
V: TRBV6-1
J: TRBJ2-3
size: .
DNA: TGTGCCAGCAGTGTTATTCGTAGGGCCACAGATACGCAGTATTTT
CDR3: CASSVIRRATDTQYF

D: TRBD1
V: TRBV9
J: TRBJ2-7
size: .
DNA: TGTGCCAGCAGCGTCCGGACAGGGGACGTCGAGCAGTACTTC
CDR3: CASSVRTGDVEQYF

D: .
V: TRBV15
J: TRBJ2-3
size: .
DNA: TGTGCCACCAGCAGAGTCCGGGGTCTTAGCACAGATACGCAGTATTTT
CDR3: CATSRVRGLSTDTQYF

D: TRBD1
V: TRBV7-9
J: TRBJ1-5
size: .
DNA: TGTGCCAGCAGCCCGACTGTAGGACAGGGCTGGAATCAGCCCCAGCATTTT
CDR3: CASSPTVGQGWNQPQHF

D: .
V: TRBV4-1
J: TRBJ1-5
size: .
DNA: TGCGCCAGCAGCCAAGATGGGCGCGGGACCTCGGCCCAGCATTTT
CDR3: CASSQDGRGTSAQHF

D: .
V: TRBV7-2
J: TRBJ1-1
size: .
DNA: TGTGCCAGCAGCTTATTCCCAGGAACTGAAGCTTTCTTT
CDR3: CASSLFPGTEAFF

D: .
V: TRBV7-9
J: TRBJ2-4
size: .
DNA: TGTGCCAGCAGCTTAGCATACGTAAACATTCAGTACTTC
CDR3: CASSLAYVNIQYF

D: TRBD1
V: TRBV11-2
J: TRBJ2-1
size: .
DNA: TGTGCCAGCAGTCATGTGGGACAGGGGAACAATGAGCAGTTCTTC
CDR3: CASSHVGQGNNEQFF

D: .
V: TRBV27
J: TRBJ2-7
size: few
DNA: TGTGCCAGCAGTTTGGTACAGGCGGGCTACGAGCAGTACTTC
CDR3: CASSLVQAGYEQYF

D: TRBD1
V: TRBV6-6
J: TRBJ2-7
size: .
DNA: TGTGCCAGCAGCCCACAGGGGAAGACCTACGAGCAGTACTTC
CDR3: CASSPQGKTYEQYF

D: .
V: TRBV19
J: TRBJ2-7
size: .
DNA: TGTGCCAGTAGTGTACAGGGCGAAGGTAGCTACGAGCAGTACTTC
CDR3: CASSVQGEGSYEQYF

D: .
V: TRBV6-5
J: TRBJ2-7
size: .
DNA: TGTGCCAGCGGCAGGGTCGAGCAGTACTTC
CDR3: CASGRVEQYF

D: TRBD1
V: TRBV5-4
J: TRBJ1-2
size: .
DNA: TGTGCCAGCAGCCCCGGGACAGGGTCTAACTATGGCTACACCTTC
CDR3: CASSPGTGSNYGYTF

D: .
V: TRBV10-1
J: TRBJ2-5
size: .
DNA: TGCGCCAGCAGCCCCGCCGGGCGGGTCCAAGAGACCCAGTACTTC
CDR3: CASSPAGRVQETQYF

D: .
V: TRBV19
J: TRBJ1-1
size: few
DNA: TGTGCCAGTAGTATAGTCAGGACGAACACTGAAGCTTTCTTT
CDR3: CASSIVRTNTEAFF

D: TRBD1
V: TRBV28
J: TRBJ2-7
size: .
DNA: TGTGCCAGCAGCAAAGACAGGGTTTTATTCAGCGAGCAGTACTTC
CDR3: CASSKDRVLFSEQYF

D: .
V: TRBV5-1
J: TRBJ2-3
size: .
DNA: TGCGCCAGCAGCTTGGAGGGACTCAAAGATACGCAGTATTTT
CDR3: CASSLEGLKDTQYF

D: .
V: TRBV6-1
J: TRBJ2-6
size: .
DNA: TGTGCCAGCAGTGAGGGACATTTCTCTGGGGCCAACGTCCTGACTTTC
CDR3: CASSEGHFSGANVLTF

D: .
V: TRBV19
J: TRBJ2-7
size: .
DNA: TGTGCCAGTAAGGGGGGCTACCTCTACGAGCAGTACTTC
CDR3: CASKGGYLYEQYF

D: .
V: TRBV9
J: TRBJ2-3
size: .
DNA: TGTGCCAGCAGCGACCCCTTACGGAGGCCCACAGATACGCAGTATTTT
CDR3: CASSDPLRRPTDTQYF

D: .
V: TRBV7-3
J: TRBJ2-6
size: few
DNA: TGTGCCAGCAGCTTAAGCTCTGGGGCCAACGTCCTGACTTTC
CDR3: CASSLSSGANVLTF

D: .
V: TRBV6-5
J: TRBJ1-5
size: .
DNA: TGTGCCAGCAGTTACTCTGCAGGGCAAGGCCAGCCCCAGCATTTT
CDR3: CASSYSAGQGQPQHF

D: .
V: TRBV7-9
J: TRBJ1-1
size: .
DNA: TGTGCCAGCAGCTTGGGGAGGCAGAACACTGAAGCTTTCTTT
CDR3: CASSLGRQNTEAFF

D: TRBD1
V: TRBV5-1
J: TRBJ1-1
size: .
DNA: TGCGCCAGCAGCGTGGGACAGGGTACCACTGAAGCTTTCTTT
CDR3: CASSVGQGTTEAFF

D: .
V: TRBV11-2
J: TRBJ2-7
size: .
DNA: TGTGCCAGCAGCTTAGCGACCCGTTCCTACGAGCAGTACTTC
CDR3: CASSLATRSYEQYF

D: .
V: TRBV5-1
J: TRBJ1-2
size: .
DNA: TGCGCCAGCAGCTATAACGGCGAACTAACTAACTATGGCTACACCTTC
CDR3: CASSYNGELTNYGYTF

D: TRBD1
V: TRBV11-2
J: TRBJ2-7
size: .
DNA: TGTGCCAGCAGCTCCCCTGACAGGGTCTACGAGCAGTACTTC
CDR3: CASSSPDRVYEQYF

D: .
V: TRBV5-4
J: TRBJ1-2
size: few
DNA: TGTGCCAGCAGCTTTTTGGGGGGCGGAGGCTACACCTTC
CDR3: CASSFLGGGGYTF

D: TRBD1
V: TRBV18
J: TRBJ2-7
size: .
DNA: TGTGCCAGCTCACGAACACCGGACAGGGCCTACGAGCAGTACTTC
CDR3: CASSRTPDRAYEQYF

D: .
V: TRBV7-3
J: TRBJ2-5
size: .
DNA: TGTGCCAGCAGCTTAACAGGGCGGAAGACCCAGTACTTC
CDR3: CASSLTGRKTQYF